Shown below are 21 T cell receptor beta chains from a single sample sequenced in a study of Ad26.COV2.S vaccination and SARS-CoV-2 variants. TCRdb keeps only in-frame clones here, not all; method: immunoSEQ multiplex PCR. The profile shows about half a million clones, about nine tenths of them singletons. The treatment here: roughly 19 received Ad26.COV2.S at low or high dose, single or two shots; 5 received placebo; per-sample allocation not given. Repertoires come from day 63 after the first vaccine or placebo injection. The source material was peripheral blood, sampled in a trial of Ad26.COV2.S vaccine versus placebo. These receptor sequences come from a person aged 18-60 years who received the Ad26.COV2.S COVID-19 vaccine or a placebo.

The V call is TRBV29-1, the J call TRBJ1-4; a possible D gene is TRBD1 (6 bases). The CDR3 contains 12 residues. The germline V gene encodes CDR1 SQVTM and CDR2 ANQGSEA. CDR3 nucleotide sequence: TGCGCGGGGGGCAGGGCTAATGAAAAACTGTTTTTT. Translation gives CAGGRANEKLFF.

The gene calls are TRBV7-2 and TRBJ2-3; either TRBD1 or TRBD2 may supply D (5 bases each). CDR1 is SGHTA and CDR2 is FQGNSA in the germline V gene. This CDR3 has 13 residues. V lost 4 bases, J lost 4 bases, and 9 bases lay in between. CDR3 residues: CASSSVGADTQYF. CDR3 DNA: TGTGCCAGCAGCTCAGTGGGGGCAGATACGCAGTATTTT. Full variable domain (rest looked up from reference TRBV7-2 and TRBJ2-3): GAGVSQSPSNKVTEKGKDVELRCDPISGHTALYWYRQSLGQGLEFLIYFQGNSAPDKSGLPSDRFSAERTGGSVSTLTIQRTQQEDSAVYLCASSSVGADTQYFGPGTRLTVL.

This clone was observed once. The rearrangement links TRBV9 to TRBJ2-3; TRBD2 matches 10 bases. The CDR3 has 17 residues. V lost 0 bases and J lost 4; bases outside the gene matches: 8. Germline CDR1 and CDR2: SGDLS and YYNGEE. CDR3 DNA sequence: TGTGCCAGCAGCGTAGAATTAGCGGGGGGCGGTGCAGATACGCAGTATTTT. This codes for CASSVELAGGGADTQYF.

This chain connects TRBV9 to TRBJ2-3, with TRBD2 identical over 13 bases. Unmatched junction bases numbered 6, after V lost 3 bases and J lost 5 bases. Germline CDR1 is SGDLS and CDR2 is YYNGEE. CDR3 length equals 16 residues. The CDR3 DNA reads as TGTGCCAGCAGCGGCGATGGACTAGCGGGGGTAGATACGCAGTATTTT. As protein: CASSGDGLAGVDTQYF.

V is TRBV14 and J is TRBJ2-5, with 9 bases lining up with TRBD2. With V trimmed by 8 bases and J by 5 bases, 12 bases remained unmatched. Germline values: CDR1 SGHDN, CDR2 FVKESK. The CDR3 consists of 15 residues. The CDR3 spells CASARRAGGPETQYF. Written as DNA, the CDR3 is TGTGCCAGCGCGAGAAGGGCGGGAGGGCCGGAGACCCAGTACTTC.

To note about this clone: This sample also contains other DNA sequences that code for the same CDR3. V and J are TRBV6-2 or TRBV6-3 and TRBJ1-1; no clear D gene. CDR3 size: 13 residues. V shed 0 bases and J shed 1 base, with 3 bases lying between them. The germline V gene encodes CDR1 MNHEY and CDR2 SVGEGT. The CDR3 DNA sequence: TGTGCCAGCAGTTACTCCGAGAACACTGAAGCTTTCTTT. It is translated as CASSYSENTEAFF.

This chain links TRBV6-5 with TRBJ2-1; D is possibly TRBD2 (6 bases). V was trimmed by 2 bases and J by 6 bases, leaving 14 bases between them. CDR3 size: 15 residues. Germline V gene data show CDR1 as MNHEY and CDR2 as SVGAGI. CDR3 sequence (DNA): TGTGCCAGCAGTTACCGTAACCCACTAGCCAATGAGCAGTTCTTC. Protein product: CASSYRNPLANEQFF.

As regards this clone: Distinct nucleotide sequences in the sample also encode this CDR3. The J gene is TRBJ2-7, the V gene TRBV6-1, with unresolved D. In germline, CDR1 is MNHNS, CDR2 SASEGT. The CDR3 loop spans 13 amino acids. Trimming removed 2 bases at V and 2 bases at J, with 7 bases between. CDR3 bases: TGTGCCAGCAGTGAAACGCCACCCTACGAGCAGTACTTC. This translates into CASSETPPYEQYF.

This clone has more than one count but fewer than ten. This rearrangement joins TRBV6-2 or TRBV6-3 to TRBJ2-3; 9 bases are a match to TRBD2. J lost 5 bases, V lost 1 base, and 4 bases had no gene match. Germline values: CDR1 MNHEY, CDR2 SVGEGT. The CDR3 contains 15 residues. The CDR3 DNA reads TGTGCCAGCAGTTACTTTAGCGGGGGAGTAGATACGCAGTATTTT. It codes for CASSYFSGGVDTQYF.

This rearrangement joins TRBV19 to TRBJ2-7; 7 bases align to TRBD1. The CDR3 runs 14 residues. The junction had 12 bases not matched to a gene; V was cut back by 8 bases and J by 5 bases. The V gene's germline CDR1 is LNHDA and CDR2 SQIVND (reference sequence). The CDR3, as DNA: TGTGCCAGTGGAAAGACAGGGAATATCCACGAGCAGTACTTC. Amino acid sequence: CASGKTGNIHEQYF.

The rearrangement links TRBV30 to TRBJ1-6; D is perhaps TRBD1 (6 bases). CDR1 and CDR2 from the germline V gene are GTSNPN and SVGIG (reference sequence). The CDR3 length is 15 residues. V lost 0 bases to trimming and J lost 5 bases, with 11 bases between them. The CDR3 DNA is TGTGCCTGGAGTGTACCTGGGACAAATAATTCACCCCTCCACTTT. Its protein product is CAWSVPGTNNSPLHF.

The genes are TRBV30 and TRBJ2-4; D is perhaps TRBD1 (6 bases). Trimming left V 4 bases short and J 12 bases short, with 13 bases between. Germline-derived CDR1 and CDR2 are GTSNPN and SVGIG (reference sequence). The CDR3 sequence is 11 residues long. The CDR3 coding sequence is TGTGCCTGGACTACAGGGTCAAGTCAGTACTTC. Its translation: CAWTTGSSQYF.

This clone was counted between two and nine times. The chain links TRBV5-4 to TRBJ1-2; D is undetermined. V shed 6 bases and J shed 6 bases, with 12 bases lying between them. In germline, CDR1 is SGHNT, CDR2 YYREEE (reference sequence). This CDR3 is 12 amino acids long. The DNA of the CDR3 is TGTGCCAGCACGCTACCGGGTAATGGCTACACCTTC. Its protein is CASTLPGNGYTF.

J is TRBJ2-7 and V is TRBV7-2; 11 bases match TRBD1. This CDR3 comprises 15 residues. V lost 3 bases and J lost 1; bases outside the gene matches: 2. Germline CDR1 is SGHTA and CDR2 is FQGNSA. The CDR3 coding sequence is TGTGCCAGCAGCTTGGACAGGGGGCCATCCTACGAGCAGTACTTC. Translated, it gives CASSLDRGPSYEQYF.

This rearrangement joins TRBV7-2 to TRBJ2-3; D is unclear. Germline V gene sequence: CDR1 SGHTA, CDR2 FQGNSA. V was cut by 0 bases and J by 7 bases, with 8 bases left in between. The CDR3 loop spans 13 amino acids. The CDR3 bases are TGTGCCAGCAGCTTAGCAGGGTTGAATACGCAGTATTTT. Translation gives CASSLAGLNTQYF.

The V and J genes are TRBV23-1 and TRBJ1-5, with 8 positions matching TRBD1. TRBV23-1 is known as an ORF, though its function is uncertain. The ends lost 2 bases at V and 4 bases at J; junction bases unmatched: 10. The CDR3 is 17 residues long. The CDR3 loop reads CASSQQNRDRRNQPQHF. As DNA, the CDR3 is TGCGCCAGCAGTCAACAAAACCGGGACAGGCGGAATCAGCCCCAGCATTTT.

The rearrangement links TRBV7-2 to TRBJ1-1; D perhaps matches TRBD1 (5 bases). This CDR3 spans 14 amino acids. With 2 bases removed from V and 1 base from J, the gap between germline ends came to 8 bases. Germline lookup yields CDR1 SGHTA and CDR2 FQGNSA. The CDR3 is CASSLPGPNTEAFF. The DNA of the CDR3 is TGTGCCAGCAGCTTACCAGGGCCGAACACTGAAGCTTTCTTT.

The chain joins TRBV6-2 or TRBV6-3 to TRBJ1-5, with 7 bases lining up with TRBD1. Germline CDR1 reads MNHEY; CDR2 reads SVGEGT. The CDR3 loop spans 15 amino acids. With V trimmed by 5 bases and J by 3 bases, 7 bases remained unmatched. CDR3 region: CASSRDRGYNQPQHF. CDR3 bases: TGTGCCAGCAGTCGGGACAGAGGATACAATCAGCCCCAGCATTTT.

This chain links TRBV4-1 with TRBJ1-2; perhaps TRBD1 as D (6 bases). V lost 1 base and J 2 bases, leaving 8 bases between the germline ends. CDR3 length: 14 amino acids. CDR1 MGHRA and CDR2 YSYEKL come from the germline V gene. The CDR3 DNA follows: TGCGCCAGCAGCCAAGGGGGGGCCAACTATGGCTACACCTTC. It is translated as CASSQGGANYGYTF.

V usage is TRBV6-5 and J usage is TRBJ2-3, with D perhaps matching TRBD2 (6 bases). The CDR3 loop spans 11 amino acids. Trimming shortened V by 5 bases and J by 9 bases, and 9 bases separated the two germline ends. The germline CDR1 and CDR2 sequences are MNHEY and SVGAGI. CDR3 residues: CASSIRGTQYF. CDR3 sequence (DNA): TGTGCCAGCAGTATCCGGGGGACGCAGTATTTT.

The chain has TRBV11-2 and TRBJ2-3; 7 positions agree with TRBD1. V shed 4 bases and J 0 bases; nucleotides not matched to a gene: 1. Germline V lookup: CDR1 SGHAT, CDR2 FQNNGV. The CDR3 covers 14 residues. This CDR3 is CASSWDRSTDTQYF. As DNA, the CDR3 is TGTGCCAGCAGCTGGGACAGAAGCACAGATACGCAGTATTTT.